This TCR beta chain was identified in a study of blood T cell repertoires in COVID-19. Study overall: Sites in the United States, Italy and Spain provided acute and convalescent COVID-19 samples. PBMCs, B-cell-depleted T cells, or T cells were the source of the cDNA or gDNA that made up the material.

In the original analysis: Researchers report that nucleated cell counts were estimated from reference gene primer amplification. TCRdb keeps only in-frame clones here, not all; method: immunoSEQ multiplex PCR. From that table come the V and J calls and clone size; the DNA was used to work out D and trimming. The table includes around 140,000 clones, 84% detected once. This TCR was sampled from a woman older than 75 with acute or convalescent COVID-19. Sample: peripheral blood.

The CDR3 here is CASSGRTSGYTF. The CDR3 bases are TGTGCCAGTAGTGGCAGGACATCGGGCTACACCTTC. The V call is TRBV19, the J call TRBJ1-2; maybe TRBD1 (5 bases). Germline values: CDR1 LNHDA, CDR2 SQIVND (reference sequence). Trimming removed 5 bases from V and 8 bases from J, with 12 bases in between. The CDR3 totals 12 residues.